The source of this T cell receptor (beta chain) is a study of response to subunit inactivated influenza vaccine. Whole-study findings and limits: Authors suggested that a seasonal influenza vaccination recruits few new T cells each time.

MiXCR, run by TCRdb on the RT-PCR reads, gives a single entry per CDR3 protein. The sample has hundreds of thousands of distinct CDR3 sequences, approximately 15% seen once. The CDR3 is 13 amino acids. Between the trimmed V and J ends, which lost 6 bases and 5 bases, there was a span of 15 bases. Germline lookup yields CDR1 SGHRS and CDR2 YFSETQ. This clonotype was counted at least ten times. No antigen is known for it. Sequencing was performed on PBMCs from blood, taken 14 to 15 days before vaccination. This receptor was identified in a man aged 50-59 years who received an inactivated influenza vaccine. J is TRBJ2-7 and V is TRBV5-1; either TRBD1 or TRBD2 may fit D (5 bases each). CDR3 nucleotide sequence: TGCGCCAGCAATCGGGACCTTTCGAACGAGCAGTACTTC. Translating it yields CASNRDLSNEQYF.